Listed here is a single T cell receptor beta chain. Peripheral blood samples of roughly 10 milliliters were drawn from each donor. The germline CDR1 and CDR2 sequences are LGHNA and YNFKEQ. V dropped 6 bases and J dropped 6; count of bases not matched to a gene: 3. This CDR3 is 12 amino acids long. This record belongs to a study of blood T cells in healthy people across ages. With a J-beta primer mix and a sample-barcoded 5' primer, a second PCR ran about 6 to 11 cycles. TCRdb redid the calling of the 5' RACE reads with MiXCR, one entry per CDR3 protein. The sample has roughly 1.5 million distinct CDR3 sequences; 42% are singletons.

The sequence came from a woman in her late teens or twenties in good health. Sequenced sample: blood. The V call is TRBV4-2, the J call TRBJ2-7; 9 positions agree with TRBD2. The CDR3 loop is CASRSGLAEQYF. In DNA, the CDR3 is TGTGCCAGCAGGTCGGGACTAGCCGAGCAGTACTTC.